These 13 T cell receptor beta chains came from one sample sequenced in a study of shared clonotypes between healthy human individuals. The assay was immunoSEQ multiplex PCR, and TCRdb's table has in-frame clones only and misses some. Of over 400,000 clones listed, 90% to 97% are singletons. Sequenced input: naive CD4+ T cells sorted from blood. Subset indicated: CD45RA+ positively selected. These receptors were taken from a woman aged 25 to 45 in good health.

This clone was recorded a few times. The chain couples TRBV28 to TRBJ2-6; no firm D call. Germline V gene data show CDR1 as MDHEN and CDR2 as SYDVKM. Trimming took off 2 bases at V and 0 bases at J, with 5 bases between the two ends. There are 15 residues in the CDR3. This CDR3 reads CASSLVGSGANVLTF. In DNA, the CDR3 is TGTGCCAGCAGTTTAGTGGGCTCTGGGGCCAACGTCCTGACTTTC.

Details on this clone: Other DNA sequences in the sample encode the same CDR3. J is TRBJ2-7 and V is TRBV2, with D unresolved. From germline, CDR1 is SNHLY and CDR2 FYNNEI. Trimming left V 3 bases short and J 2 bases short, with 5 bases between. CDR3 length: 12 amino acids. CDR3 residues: CASSETPYEQYF. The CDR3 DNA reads TGTGCCAGCAGTGAGACTCCCTACGAGCAGTACTTC.

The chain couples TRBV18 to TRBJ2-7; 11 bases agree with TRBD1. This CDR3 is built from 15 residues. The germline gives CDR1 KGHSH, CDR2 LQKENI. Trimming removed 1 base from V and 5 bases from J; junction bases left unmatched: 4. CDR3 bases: TGTGCCAGCTCACCACGGGGACAGGGGGTCCACGAGCAGTACTTC. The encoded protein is CASSPRGQGVHEQYF.

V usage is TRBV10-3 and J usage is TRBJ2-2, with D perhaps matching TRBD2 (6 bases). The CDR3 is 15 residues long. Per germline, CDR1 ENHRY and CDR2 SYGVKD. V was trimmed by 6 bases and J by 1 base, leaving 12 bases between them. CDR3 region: CAIRAGTVNTGELFF. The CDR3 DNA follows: TGTGCCATCAGAGCCGGGACTGTGAACACCGGGGAGCTGTTTTTT.

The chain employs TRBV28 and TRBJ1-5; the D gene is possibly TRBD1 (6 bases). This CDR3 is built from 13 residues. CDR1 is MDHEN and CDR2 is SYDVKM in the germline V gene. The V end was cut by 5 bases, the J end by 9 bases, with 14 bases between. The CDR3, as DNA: TGTGCCAGCAGTCGACAGGCCGCTCGGCCCCAGCATTTT. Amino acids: CASSRQAARPQHF.

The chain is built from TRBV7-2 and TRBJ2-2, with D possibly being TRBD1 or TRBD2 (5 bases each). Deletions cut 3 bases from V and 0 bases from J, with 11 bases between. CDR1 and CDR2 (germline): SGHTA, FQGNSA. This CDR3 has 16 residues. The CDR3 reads CASSFWDPSNTGELFF. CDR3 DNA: TGTGCCAGCAGCTTCTGGGACCCCTCGAACACCGGGGAGCTGTTTTTT.

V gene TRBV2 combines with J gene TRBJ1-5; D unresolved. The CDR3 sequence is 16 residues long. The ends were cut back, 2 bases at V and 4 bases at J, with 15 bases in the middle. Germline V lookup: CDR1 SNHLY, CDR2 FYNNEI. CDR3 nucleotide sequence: TGTGCCAGCAGTGAATCTGGGGTTTGGATAAATCAGCCCCAGCATTTT. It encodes CASSESGVWINQPQHF.

The CDR3 spells CASSRRRATNEKLFF. For the CDR3, the DNA is TGTGCCAGCAGTCGCCGGAGGGCAACTAATGAAAAACTGTTTTTT. The rearrangement links TRBV6-6 to TRBJ1-4; D gene uncertain. CDR3 length: 15 amino acids. Looked up from germline, CDR1 is MNHNY and CDR2 is SVGAGI (reference sequence). The germline V and J ends were trimmed by 5 bases and 0 bases, with 10 bases remaining between them.

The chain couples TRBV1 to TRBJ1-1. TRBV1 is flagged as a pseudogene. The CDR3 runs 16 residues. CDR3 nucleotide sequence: TGCACCAGCAGCGTAAGGGACCAGAGCTTGAACACTGAAGCTTTCTTT. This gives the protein CTSSVRDQSLNTEAFF.

The CDR3 DNA follows: TGTGCCAGCAGTGTAGGAATCGGTGGCTACACCTTC. This encodes CASSVGIGGYTF. The chain combines TRBV2 with TRBJ1-2; no definite D call. V dropped 4 bases and J dropped 7 bases, with 10 bases sitting between them. This CDR3 spans 12 amino acids. Germline values: CDR1 SNHLY, CDR2 FYNNEI. Full variable domain (missing parts from reference TRBV2 and TRBJ1-2): EPEVTQTPSHQVTQMGQEVILRCVPISNHLYFYWYRQILGQKVEFLVSFYNNEISEKSEIFDDQFSVERPDGSNFTLKIRSTKLEDSAMYFCASSVGIGGYTFGSGTRLTVV.

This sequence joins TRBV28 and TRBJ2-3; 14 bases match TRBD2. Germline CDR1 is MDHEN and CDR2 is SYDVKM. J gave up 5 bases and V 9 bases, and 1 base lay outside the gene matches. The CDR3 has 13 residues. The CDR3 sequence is CASGTSGRDTQYF. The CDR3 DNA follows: TGTGCCAGTGGGACTAGCGGGAGAGATACGCAGTATTTT.

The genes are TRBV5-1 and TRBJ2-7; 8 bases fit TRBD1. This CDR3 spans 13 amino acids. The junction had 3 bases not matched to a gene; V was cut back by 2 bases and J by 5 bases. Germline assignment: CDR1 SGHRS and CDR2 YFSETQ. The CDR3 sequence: CASSFLTGDEQYF. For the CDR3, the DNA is TGCGCCAGCAGCTTCCTGACAGGGGACGAGCAGTACTTC.

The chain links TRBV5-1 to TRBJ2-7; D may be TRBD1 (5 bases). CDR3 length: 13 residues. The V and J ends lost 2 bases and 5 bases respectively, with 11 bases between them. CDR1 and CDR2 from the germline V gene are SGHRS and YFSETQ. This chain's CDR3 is CASSLPDSDEQYF. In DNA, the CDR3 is TGCGCCAGCAGCTTACCCGACAGTGACGAGCAGTACTTC.